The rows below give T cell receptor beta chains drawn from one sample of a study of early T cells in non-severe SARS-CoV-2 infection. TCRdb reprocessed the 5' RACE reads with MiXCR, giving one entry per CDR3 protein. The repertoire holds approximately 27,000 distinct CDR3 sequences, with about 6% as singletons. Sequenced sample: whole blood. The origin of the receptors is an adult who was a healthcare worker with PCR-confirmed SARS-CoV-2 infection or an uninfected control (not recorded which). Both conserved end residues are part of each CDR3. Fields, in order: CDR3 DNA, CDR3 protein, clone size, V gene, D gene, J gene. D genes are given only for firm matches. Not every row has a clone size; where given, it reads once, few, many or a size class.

TGTGCCAGCAGCCGACAGGCACGGTTGGATGAGCAGTTCTTC | CASSRQARLDEQFF | many | TRBV7-2 | NA | TRBJ2-1
TGTGTCAGCAGCACCCAGGGGCAAGAGACCCAGTACTTC | CVSSTQGQETQYF | few | TRBV7-2 | NA | TRBJ2-5
TGTGCCAGCAGTACCCAGGGGCCCGCTAATGAAAAACTGTTTTTT | CASSTQGPANEKLFF | many | TRBV6-6 | NA | TRBJ1-4
TGTGCCAGCAGTCGCCAGGACCACAATGAGCAGTTCTTC | CASSRQDHNEQFF | many | TRBV9 | NA | TRBJ2-1
TGTGCCACCAGTGATTTGTGGCAGCGGGACCGCTACGAGCAGTACTTC | CATSDLWQRDRYEQYF | few | TRBV24-1 | TRBD2 | TRBJ2-7
TGTGCCATCAGTGATGGACTAGCGGGGCGAGAAGAGACCCAGTACTTC | CAISDGLAGREETQYF | many | TRBV10-3 | TRBD2 | TRBJ2-5
TGCGCCAGCAGCCAAGATCCGGCGGGGGGGCCAAAAGATACGCAGTATTTT | CASSQDPAGGPKDTQYF | many | TRBV4-1 | TRBD2 | TRBJ2-3
TGTGCCAGCAGCTTAGCAGGGGGTGATGAAAAACTGTTTTTT | CASSLAGGDEKLFF | many | TRBV7-9 | NA | TRBJ1-4
TGCAGTGCTAGAGTTAGAGGAGGCAGGGGGCCTAATTCACCCCTCCACTTT | CSARVRGGRGPNSPLHF | many | TRBV20-1 | TRBD1 | TRBJ1-6
TGTGCCAGCAGTACACTAGCGGGAGGGCCTAGCACAGATACGCAGTATTTT | CASSTLAGGPSTDTQYF | many | TRBV2 | TRBD2 | TRBJ2-3
TGTGCCAGCAGCCTTAAAGGGACAGGGTACAATGAGCAGTTCTTC | CASSLKGTGYNEQFF | many | TRBV21-1 | NA | TRBJ2-1
TGTGCCAGCAGTCCTAGCGGGGTGGTCACAGATACGCAGTATTTT | CASSPSGVVTDTQYF | few | TRBV2 | TRBD2 | TRBJ2-3
TGTGCCAGCAGTTTATCCCCGGGACGGGTCAATCAGCCCCAGCATTTT | CASSLSPGRVNQPQHF | few | TRBV28 | NA | TRBJ1-5
TGTGCCACCAGCAGTGGGGGAGGCTTTGAAAAACTGTTTTTT | CATSSGGGFEKLFF | many | TRBV15 | NA | TRBJ1-4
TGTGCCAGCAGCGTAGGAAACGGGCCCCGCACAGATACGCAGTATTTT | CASSVGNGPRTDTQYF | few | TRBV9 | NA | TRBJ2-3
TGCAGTGCTAGAGGGGCCAGGGTTACCTACGAGCAGTACTTC | CSARGARVTYEQYF | many | TRBV20-1 | NA | TRBJ2-7
TGCAGTGCTAGACCGAAGTCTACCTACGAGCAGTACTTC | CSARPKSTYEQYF | many | TRBV20-1 | NA | TRBJ2-7
TGCGCCAGCAGCCAAGTCGAAGGGGAGGAGACCCAGTACTTC | CASSQVEGEETQYF | few | TRBV4-3 | NA | TRBJ2-5
TGTGCCAGCAGCCGACTTACAGGGCGGGACACTGAAGCTTTCTTT | CASSRLTGRDTEAFF | many | TRBV12-3/TRBV12-4 | NA | TRBJ1-1
TGTGCCAGCAGTTTGCGACAGGGAATTTCACCCCTCCACTTT | CASSLRQGISPLHF | NA | TRBV28 | TRBD1 | TRBJ1-6
TGTGCCAGCAGCCAAGAAACAGCGGGGGGAAGGTATGAGCAGTTCTTC | CASSQETAGGRYEQFF | many | TRBV4-2 | TRBD2 | TRBJ2-1
TGTGCCAGCAGCGAACTAGCGGCCATTGTCCAAGAGACCCAGTACTTC | CASSELAAIVQETQYF | many | TRBV27 | TRBD2 | TRBJ2-5
TGTGTAGTATCAGACGAAAACTCTGGGGCCAACGTCCTGACTTTC | CVVSDENSGANVLTF | NA | TRBV28 | NA | TRBJ2-6
TGCAGCGTATCTCCCAGGGCGAACACCGGGGAGCTGTTTTTT | CSVSPRANTGELFF | many | TRBV29-1 | NA | TRBJ2-2
TGTGCCAGCAGTTTATGGGGGGACAGTAGCCACTCTGGGGCCAACGTCCTGACTTTC | CASSLWGDSSHSGANVLTF | many | TRBV27 | NA | TRBJ2-6
TGTGCCAGCAGTTTAGGGAGCTCTGGAAACACCATATATTTT | CASSLGSSGNTIYF | many | TRBV12-3/TRBV12-4 | NA | TRBJ1-3
TGCGCCAGCAGTCGGGATCTCACAGATACGCAGTATTTT | CASSRDLTDTQYF | many | TRBV10-1 | NA | TRBJ2-3
TGTGCCAGCAGTTACTCGGGACCCACAGATACGCAGTATTTT | CASSYSGPTDTQYF | many | TRBV6-5 | NA | TRBJ2-3
TGTGCCAGTAGTCCCTTAAACACTGAAGCTTTCTTT | CASSPLNTEAFF | many | TRBV19 | NA | TRBJ1-1
TGTGCCAGCAGCATTAGCGGGCCTAAAGAGACCCAGTACTTC | CASSISGPKETQYF | many | TRBV11-2 | TRBD2 | TRBJ2-5
TGTGCCAGCAGCTTAGGGAGAGACCAAGAGACCCAGTACTTC | CASSLGRDQETQYF | many | TRBV5-6 | NA | TRBJ2-5
TGCAGTGCTAGGGACGTTTTAGCGGGGAGCTCCTACGAGCAGTACTTC | CSARDVLAGSSYEQYF | many | TRBV20-1 | TRBD2 | TRBJ2-7
TGTGCCACCACCCGTTCAGACGTTTCCTACAATGAGCAGTTCTTC | CATTRSDVSYNEQFF | many | TRBV15 | NA | TRBJ2-1
TGTGCCAGCAGCCGCGAATACCTAGCCAAAAACATTCAGTACTTC | CASSREYLAKNIQYF | many | TRBV7-2 | NA | TRBJ2-4
TGTGCCAGCAGCCACCGACTAGCGGGGGGGCCTAAAGAAGAGACCCAGTACTTC | CASSHRLAGGPKEETQYF | many | TRBV7-2 | TRBD2 | TRBJ2-5
TGTGCCAGCAGAGGGACAGGGGCCGATACGCAGTATTTT | CASRGTGADTQYF | many | TRBV25-1 | TRBD1 | TRBJ2-3
TGTGCCAGCAGTTTGATGGGGGACACTGAAGCTTTCTTT | CASSLMGDTEAFF | many | TRBV12-3/TRBV12-4 | NA | TRBJ1-1
TGTGCCAGCAGCTCCCAGGGACTTGAAGCTTTCTTT | CASSSQGLEAFF | many | TRBV5-5 | NA | TRBJ1-1
TGCAGTGCTAGAGACCGATTAGGCTTCTCCTCTGGAAACACCATATATTTT | CSARDRLGFSSGNTIYF | many | TRBV20-1 | NA | TRBJ1-3
TGCAGTGCTAACACGGGACTGACTGGGGCCAACGTCCTGACTTTC | CSANTGLTGANVLTF | many | TRBV20-1 | NA | TRBJ2-6
TGTGCCAGCAGTTTAATACAGGGATCACTCTCTGGAAACACCATATATTTT | CASSLIQGSLSGNTIYF | many | TRBV28 | NA | TRBJ1-3
TGTGCCAGCAGCCTCGAAAGAGAGACCCAGTACTTC | CASSLERETQYF | few | TRBV6-2/TRBV6-3 | NA | TRBJ2-5
TGTGCCTGGAGTGTACGCCGACGGACTAGCGGGCTAAGCACAGATACGCAGTATTTT | CAWSVRRRTSGLSTDTQYF | many | TRBV30 | TRBD2 | TRBJ2-3
TGTGCCAGCAGCCAAGCTCGAGCTAGCGGGAGCAATGAGCAGTTCTTC | CASSQARASGSNEQFF | NA | TRBV3-1 | TRBD2 | TRBJ2-1
TGTGCCAGCAGGGACAGTAGCACAGATACGCAGTATTTT | CASRDSSTDTQYF | many | TRBV6-6 | NA | TRBJ2-3
TGCGCCAGCAGCCAGGATGAGACCCAGTACTTC | CASSQDETQYF | many | TRBV4-1 | NA | TRBJ2-5
TGTGCCAGCAGCTTATCATCCGGGACAACGAGCTCTGGAAACACCATATATTTT | CASSLSSGTTSSGNTIYF | few | TRBV7-9 | NA | TRBJ1-3
TGTGCCAGCAGTTCGGACACCGGGGAGCTGTTTTTT | CASSSDTGELFF | NA | TRBV12-3/TRBV12-4 | NA | TRBJ2-2
TGTGCCAGCACAGGGGAAAGGGACAATCAGCCCCAGCATTTT | CASTGERDNQPQHF | many | TRBV6-2/TRBV6-3 | NA | TRBJ1-5
TGCAGTGCTATTGGACAGCCAACCAACACTGAAGCTTTCTTT | CSAIGQPTNTEAFF | many | TRBV20-1 | NA | TRBJ1-1
TGTGCCAGTAGTCGCGGGGGCTCTGGGGCCAACGTCCTGACTTTC | CASSRGGSGANVLTF | many | TRBV19 | TRBD2 | TRBJ2-6
TGTGCCAGCAGCTCCCAAGCGGGCTCCTACAATGAGCAGTTCTTC | CASSSQAGSYNEQFF | NA | TRBV7-2 | NA | TRBJ2-1
TGTGCCAGCAAGACTAGCGCCTCCTACAATGAGCAGTTCTTC | CASKTSASYNEQFF | many | TRBV6-1 | TRBD2 | TRBJ2-1
TGTGCCAGTAGTATAGGGTTAGCCCGAGGAGGTGAGCAGTTCTTC | CASSIGLARGGEQFF | many | TRBV19 | NA | TRBJ2-1
TGTGCCTGGAGTCGTATACAGGGGACCGGGGAGCTGTTTTTT | CAWSRIQGTGELFF | NA | TRBV30 | TRBD1 | TRBJ2-2